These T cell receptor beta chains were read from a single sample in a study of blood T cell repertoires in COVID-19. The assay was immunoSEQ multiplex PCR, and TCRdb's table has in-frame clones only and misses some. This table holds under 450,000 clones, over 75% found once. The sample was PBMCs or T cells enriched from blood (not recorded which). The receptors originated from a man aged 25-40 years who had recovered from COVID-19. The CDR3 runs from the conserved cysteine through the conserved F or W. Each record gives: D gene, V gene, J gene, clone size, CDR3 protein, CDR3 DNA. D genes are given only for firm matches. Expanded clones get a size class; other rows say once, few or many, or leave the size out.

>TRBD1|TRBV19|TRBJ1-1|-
CASSRDRGLGEAFF
TGTGCCAGTAGTAGGGACAGGGGATTAGGGGAAGCTTTCTTT
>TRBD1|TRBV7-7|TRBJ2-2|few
CASSLWTGSVGELFF
TGTGCTAGCAGCCTATGGACAGGTTCTGTCGGGGAGCTGTTTTTT
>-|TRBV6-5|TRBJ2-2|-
CASEDSGRGGELFF
TGTGCCAGCGAAGACAGTGGACGCGGCGGGGAGCTGTTTTTT
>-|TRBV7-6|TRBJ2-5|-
CASSLAGGGGLDLQETQYF
TGTGCCAGCAGCTTAGCTGGAGGTGGTGGACTTGATCTACAAGAGACCCAGTACTTC
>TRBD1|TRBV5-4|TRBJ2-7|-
CASSVDRTISSYEQYF
TGTGCCAGCAGCGTGGACAGGACGATAAGCTCCTACGAGCAGTACTTC
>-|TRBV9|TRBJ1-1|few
CASSAQRGEAFF
TGTGCCAGCAGCGCCCAAAGGGGTGAAGCTTTCTTT
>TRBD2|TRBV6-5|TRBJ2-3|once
CASSWETSGGTDTQYF
TGTGCCAGCAGTTGGGAGACTAGCGGGGGCACAGATACGCAGTATTTT
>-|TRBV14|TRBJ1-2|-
CASGAGHGYTF
TGTGCCAGCGGGGCAGGGCATGGCTACACCTTC
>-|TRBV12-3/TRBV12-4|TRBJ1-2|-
CASRRSNYGYTF
TGTGCCAGCAGGCGATCTAACTATGGCTACACCTTC
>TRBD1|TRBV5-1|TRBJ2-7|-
CASSPGQDPYEQYF
TGCGCCAGCAGCCCGGGACAGGACCCCTACGAGCAGTACTTC
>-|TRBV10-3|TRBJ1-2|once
CAISESSGTDYGYTF
TGTGCCATCAGTGAGTCATCTGGAACAGACTATGGCTACACCTTC
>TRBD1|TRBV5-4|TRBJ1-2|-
CASRPGQGTSLYGYTF
TGTGCCAGCAGGCCGGGACAGGGGACCTCGCTATATGGCTACACCTTC
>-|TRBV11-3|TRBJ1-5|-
CASSLDLWARDNQPQHF
TGTGCCAGCAGCTTAGATTTGTGGGCGCGGGACAATCAGCCCCAGCATTTT
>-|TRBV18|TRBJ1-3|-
CASSPGTTGNTIYF
TGTGCCAGCTCACCAGGGACAACTGGAAACACCATATATTTT
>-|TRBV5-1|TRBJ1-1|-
CASSARVNTEAFF
TGCGCCAGCAGCGCCCGGGTGAACACTGAAGCTTTCTTT
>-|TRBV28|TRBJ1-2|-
CASSLRFGYTF
TGTGCCAGCAGTTTGAGATTTGGCTACACCTTC
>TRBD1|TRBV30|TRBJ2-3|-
CAWSLSGGSTDTQYF
TGTGCCTGGAGTTTATCAGGGGGAAGCACAGATACGCAGTATTTT
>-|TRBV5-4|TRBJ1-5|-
CASSLDRDRPQHF
TGTGCCAGCAGCTTGGACAGGGATCGGCCCCAGCATTTT
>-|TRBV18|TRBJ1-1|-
CASSPPGGAEAFF
TGTGCCAGCTCTCCACCGGGGGGAGCTGAAGCTTTCTTT
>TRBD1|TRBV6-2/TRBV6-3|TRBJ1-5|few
CASTPVTGPSGPQHF
TGTGCCAGCACCCCGGTGACAGGGCCTTCGGGGCCCCAGCATTTT
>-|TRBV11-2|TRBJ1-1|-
CASRSTVEAFF
TGTGCCAGCAGGTCCACTGTGGAAGCTTTCTTT
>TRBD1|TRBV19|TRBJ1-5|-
CASSSPDRGNQPQHF
TGTGCCAGTAGTTCACCGGACAGGGGAAATCAGCCCCAGCATTTT
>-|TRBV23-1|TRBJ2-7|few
CASSQQGYEQYF
TGCGCCAGCAGTCAACAGGGTTACGAGCAGTACTTC
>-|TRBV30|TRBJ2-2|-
CAWSVRVSGELFF
TGTGCCTGGAGTGTACGAGTGAGCGGGGAGCTGTTTTTT
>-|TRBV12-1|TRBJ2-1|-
CASSEEVVGGPNNEQFF
TGTGCCAGCAGCGAAGAGGTTGTGGGGGGGCCCAACAATGAGCAGTTCTTC
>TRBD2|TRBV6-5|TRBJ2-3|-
CASSSTTSGVRNTQYF
TGTGCCAGCAGTTCAACGACTAGCGGGGTGCGGAATACGCAGTATTTT
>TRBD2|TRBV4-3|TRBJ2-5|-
CASSQGVLAGGETQYF
TGCGCCAGCAGCCAAGGGGTGTTAGCGGGGGGGGAGACCCAGTACTTC
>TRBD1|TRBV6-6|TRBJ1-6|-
CASSVGQVPPLHF
TGTGCCAGCAGCGTAGGACAGGTGCCACCCCTCCACTTT
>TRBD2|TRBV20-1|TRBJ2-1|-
CSASKGLNNEQFF
TGCAGTGCTAGTAAGGGACTAAACAATGAGCAGTTCTTC
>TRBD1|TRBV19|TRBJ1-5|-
CASSTRDRAPNQPQHF
TGTGCCAGTAGTACGCGGGACAGGGCACCGAATCAGCCCCAGCATTTT
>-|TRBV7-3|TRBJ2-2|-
CASSPGGVDTGELFF
TGTGCCAGCAGCCCCGGAGGGGTGGACACCGGGGAGCTGTTTTTT